Detailed here is one T cell receptor (beta chain). Per the germline V gene, CDR1 is SGHDT and CDR2 is YYEEEE. This CDR3 comprises 16 residues. V shed 3 bases, J shed 10 bases, and the junction held 13 bases outside the gene matches. Researchers sorted participants into cohorts using their self-reported clinical history. The data are from a study of blood T cell repertoires in COVID-19. The method was immunoSEQ multiplex PCR; TCRdb's version includes in-frame clones alone and lacks a portion of them. The table shows some 250,000 clones, with approximately 83% occurring only once. This chain connects TRBV5-6 to TRBJ2-1; TRBD2 agrees at 10 bases. The TCR was taken from a woman between 50 and 59 years old who had recovered from COVID-19. Sequencing was done on a sample of PBMCs or T cells enriched from blood (not recorded which). The CDR3 DNA is TGTGCCAGCAGCTCCGAAAGCGGGAGGGCCTCTCGGGAGCAGTTCTTC. Protein sequence: CASSSESGRASREQFF.